This T cell receptor beta chain is from a study of human thymus T cells. Study-level points and caveats: A high degree of thymic repertoire overlap among unrelated individuals was reported in related research. Both thymic and peripheral blood repertoires showed apparently biased V and J usage.

Corrective cardiac operations yielded the resected thymus tissue. Donation came from healthy Finnish infants having corrective surgery for congenital heart defects. With 4 bases removed from V and 6 bases from J, the gap between germline ends came to 9 bases. The CDR3 is 11 residues long. Germline CDR1 and CDR2: DFQATT and SNEGSKA (reference sequence). As for this clone: Its target is unknown.

Data came from immunoSEQ multiplex PCR; TCRdb stores just in-frame clones and leaves some out. The table includes around 130,000 clones, around 94% detected once. Sequencing was performed on thymus tissue. The chain carries TRBV20-1 and TRBJ1-2; a possible D gene is TRBD1 (6 bases). The sequence was collected from a boy under two years old with a congenital heart defect but otherwise immunologically healthy. CDR3 bases: TGCAGTGCTATGGGGGCAAATGGCTACACCTTC. It codes for CSAMGANGYTF.